The source of this T cell receptor beta chain is a study of glioma-infiltrating T cells. Amplification of TCR alpha and beta CDR3 regions from RNA used iRepertoire nested multiplex PCR. From the multiplex PCR reads, TCRdb called clonotypes with MiXCR, one entry per CDR3 protein. The sample holds about 130,000 distinct CDR3 sequences, around 25% seen once. This clonotype was seen a handful of times. The CDR3 consists of 18 residues. Trimming at V came to 0 bases and at J to 0 bases, leaving 8 bases not matched to a gene. The V gene's germline CDR1 is MNHNY and CDR2 SVGAGI (reference sequence). This clonotype was obtained from a human donor with low-grade glioma or glioblastoma, undergoing nonglioma brain surgery, or in good health (not recorded which). The sample comprised glioma tissue, nonneoplastic brain tissue, or PBMCs (not recorded which). The chain is built from TRBV6-6 and TRBJ2-3; 8 bases agree with TRBD2. The CDR3 DNA follows: TGTGCCAGCAGTTACTCCCGGGGTAGCGGGGTTAGCACAGATACGCAGTATTTT. Translating it yields CASSYSRGSGVSTDTQYF.